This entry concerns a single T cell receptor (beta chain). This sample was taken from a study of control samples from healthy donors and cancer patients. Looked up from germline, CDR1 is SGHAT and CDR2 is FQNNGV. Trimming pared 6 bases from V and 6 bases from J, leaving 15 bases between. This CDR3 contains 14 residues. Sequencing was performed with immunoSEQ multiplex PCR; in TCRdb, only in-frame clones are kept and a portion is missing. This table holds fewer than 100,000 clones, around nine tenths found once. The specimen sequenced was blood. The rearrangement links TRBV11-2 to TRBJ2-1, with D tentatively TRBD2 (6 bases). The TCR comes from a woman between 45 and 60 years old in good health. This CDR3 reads CASREYQGGNEQFF. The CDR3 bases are TGTGCCAGCAGGGAATATCAGGGAGGCAATGAGCAGTTCTTC.